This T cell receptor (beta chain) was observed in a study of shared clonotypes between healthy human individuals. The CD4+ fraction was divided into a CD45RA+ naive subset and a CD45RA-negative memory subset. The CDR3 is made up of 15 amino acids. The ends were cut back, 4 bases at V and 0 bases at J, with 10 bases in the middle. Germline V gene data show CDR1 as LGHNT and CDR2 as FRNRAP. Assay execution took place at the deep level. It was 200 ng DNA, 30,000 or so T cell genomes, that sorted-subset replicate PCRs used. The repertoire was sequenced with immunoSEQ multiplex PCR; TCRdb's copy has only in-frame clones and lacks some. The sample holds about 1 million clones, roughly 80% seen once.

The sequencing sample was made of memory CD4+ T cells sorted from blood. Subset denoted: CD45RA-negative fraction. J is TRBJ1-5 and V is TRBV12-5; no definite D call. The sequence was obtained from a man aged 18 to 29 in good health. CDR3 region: CASGSGDYSNQPQHF. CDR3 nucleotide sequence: TGTGCTAGTGGTTCGGGAGACTATAGCAATCAGCCCCAGCATTTT.